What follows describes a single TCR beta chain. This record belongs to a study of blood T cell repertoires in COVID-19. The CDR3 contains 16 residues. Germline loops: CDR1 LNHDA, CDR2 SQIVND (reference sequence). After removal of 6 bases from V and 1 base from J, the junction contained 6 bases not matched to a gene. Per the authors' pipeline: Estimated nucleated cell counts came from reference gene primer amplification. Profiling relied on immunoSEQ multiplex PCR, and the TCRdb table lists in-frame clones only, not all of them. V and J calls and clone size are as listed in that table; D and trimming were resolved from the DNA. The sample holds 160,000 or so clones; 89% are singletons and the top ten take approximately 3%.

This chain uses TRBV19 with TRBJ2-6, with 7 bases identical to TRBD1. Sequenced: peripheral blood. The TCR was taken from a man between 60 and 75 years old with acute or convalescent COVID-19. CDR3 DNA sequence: TGTGCCAGTAGCCTCGCAGGGGGTTCTGGGGCCAACGTCCTGACTTTC. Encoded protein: CASSLAGGSGANVLTF.